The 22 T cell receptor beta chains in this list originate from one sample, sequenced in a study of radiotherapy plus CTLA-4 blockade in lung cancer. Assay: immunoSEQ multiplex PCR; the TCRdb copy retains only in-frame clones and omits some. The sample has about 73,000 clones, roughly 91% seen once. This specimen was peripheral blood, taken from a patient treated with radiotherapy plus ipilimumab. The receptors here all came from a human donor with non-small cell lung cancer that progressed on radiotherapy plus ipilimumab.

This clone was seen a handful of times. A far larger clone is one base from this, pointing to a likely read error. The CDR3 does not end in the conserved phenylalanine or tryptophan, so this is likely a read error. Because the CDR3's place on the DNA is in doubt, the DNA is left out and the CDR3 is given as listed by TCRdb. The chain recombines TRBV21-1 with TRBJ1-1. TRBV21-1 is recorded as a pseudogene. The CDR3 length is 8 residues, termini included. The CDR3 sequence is CSSSGRGA.

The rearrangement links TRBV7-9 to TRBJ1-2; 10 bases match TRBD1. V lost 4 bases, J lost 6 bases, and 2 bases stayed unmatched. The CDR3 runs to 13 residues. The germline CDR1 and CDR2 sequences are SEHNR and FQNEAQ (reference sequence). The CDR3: CASSYGTGDGYTF. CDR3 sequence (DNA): TGTGCCAGCAGCTACGGGACAGGGGATGGCTACACCTTC.

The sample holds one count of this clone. The CDR3 bases are TGTGCCAGCTCAGCCGGGACGGGTGGCTCCTACGAGCAGTACGTC. Amino acid sequence: CASSAGTGGSYEQYV. The rearrangement uses TRBV18 and TRBJ2-7, with D perhaps TRBD1 or TRBD2 (5 bases each). V was cut by 5 bases and J by 0 bases, with 14 bases left in between. This CDR3 spans 15 amino acids. Per the germline V gene, CDR1 is KGHSH and CDR2 is LQKENI.

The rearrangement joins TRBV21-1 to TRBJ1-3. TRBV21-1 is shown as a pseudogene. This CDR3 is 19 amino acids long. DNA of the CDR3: TGTGCCAGCAGCAAAGCTAGAAAGGGCAGGTTCTCCTCTGGAAACACCATATATTTT. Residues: CASSKARKGRFSSGNTIYF.

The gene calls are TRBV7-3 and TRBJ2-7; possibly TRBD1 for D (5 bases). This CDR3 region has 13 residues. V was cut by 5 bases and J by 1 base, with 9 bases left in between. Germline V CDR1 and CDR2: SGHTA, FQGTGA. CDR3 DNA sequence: TGTGCCAGCAGCCTAGACAGTTCCTACGAGCAGTACTTC. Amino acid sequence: CASSLDSSYEQYF.

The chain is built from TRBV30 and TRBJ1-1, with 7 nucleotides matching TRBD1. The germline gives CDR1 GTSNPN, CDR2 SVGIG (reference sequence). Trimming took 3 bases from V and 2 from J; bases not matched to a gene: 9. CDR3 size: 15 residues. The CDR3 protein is CAWRIRDSTNTEAFF. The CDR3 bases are TGTGCCTGGAGGATACGGGACAGTACCAACACTGAAGCTTTCTTT.

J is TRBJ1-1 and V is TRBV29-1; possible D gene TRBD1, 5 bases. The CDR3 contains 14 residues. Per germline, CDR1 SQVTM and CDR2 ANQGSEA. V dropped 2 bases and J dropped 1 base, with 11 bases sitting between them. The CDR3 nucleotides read TGCAGCGTTGAATGGCAGGGTTGGAACACTGAAGCTTTCTTT. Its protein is CSVEWQGWNTEAFF.

The CDR3 region is CARWTSGRRSNEQFF. The CDR3 bases are TGTGCCAGATGGACTAGCGGGAGGCGGTCCAATGAGCAGTTCTTC. The chain recombines TRBV25-1 with TRBJ2-1; TRBD2 matches 14 bases. The germline CDR1 and CDR2 sequences are MGHDK and SYGVNS. J gave up 6 bases and V 9 bases, and 7 bases lay outside the gene matches. CDR3 length equals 15 residues.

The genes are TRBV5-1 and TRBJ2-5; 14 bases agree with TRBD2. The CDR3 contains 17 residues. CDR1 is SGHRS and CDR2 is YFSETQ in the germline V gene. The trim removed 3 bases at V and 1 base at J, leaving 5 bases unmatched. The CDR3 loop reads CASSSGLAGVGQETQYF. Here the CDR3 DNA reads TGCGCCAGCAGCTCGGGACTAGCGGGAGTAGGCCAAGAGACCCAGTACTTC.

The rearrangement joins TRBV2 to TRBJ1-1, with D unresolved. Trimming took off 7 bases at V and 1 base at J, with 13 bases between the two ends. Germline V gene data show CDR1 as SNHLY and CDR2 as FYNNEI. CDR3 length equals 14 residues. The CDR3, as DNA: TGTGCCAGCAAACTCGACACGGGGAACACTGAAGCTTTCTTT. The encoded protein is CASKLDTGNTEAFF.

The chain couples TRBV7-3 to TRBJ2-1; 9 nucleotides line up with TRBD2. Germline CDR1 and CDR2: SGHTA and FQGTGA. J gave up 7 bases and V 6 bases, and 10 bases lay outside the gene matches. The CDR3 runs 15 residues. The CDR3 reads CASSWTSAMLNEQFF. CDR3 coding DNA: TGTGCCAGCAGTTGGACTAGCGCAATGTTGAATGAGCAGTTCTTC. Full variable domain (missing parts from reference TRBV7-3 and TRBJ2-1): GAGVSQTPSNKVTEKGKYVELRCDPISGHTALYWYRQSLGQGPEFLIYFQGTGAADDSGLPNDRFFAVRPEGSVSTLKIQRTERGDSAVYLCASSWTSAMLNEQFFGPGTRLTVL.

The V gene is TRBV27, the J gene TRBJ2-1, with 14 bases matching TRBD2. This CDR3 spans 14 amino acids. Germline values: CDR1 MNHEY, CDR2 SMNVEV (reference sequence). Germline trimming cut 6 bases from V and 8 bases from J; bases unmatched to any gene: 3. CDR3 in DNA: TGTGCCAGCAGGACTAGCGGGAGGGCCGATGAGCAGTTCTTC. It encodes CASRTSGRADEQFF.

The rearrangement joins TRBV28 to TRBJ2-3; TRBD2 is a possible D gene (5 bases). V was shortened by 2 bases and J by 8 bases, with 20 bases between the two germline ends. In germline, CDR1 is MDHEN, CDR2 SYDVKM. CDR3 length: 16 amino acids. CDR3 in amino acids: CASSLSEGLTVGTQYF. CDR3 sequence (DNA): TGTGCCAGCAGTTTAAGCGAGGGTCTAACAGTAGGTACGCAGTATTTT.

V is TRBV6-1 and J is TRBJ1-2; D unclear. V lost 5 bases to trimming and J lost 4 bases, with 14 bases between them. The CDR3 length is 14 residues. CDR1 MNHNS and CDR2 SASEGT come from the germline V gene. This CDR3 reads CASSRDSAAYGYTF. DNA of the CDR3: TGTGCCAGCAGTCGAGATTCTGCAGCCTATGGCTACACCTTC.

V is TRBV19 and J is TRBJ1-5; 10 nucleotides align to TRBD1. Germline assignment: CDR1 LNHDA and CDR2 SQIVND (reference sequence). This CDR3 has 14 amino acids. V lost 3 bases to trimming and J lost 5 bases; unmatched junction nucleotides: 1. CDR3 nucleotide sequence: TGTGCCAGTAGTATCGGGACAGGGGATCAGCCCCAGCATTTT. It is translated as CASSIGTGDQPQHF.

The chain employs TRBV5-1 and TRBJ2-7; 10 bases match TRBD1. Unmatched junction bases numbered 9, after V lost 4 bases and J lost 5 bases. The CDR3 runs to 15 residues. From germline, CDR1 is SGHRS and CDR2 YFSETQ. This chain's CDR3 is CASSHGTGVSDEQYF. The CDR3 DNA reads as TGCGCCAGCAGCCACGGGACAGGGGTTTCCGACGAGCAGTACTTC.

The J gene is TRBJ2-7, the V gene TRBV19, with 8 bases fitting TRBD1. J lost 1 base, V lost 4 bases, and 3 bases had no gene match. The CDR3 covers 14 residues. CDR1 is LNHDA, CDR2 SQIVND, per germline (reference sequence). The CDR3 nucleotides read TGTGCCAGTAGTACCACAGGGGGGTCCTACGAGCAGTACTTC. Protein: CASSTTGGSYEQYF.

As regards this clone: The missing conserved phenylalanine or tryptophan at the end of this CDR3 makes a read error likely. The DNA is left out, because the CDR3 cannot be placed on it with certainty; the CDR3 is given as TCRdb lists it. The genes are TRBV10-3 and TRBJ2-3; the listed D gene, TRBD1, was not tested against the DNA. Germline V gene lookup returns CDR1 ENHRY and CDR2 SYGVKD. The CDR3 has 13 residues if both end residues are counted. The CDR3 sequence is CAISGRQGGLGVL.

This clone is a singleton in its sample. The chain's CDR3 is CATSRDRNTEAFF. The DNA for the CDR3 is TGTGCCACCAGCAGAGATCGGAACACTGAAGCTTTCTTT. The chain combines TRBV15 with TRBJ1-1; D call uncertain. The CDR3 has 13 residues. V lost 0 bases to trimming and J lost 1 base, with 3 bases between them. Germline V lookup: CDR1 LNHNV, CDR2 YYDKDF (reference sequence).

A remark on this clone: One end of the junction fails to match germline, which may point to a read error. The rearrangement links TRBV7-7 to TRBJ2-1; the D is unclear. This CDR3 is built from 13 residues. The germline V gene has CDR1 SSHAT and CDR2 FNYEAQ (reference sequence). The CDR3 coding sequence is TGTGCTAGCAGCTTAGAAACGGGCAATGAGCAGTTCTTC. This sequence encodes CASSLETGNEQFF.

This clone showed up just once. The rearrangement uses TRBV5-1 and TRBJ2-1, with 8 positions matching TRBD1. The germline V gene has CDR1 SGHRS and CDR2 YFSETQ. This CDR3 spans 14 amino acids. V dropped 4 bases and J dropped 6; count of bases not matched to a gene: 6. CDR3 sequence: CASSAGQGINEQFF. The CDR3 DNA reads TGCGCCAGCAGCGCCGGACAGGGTATCAATGAGCAGTTCTTC. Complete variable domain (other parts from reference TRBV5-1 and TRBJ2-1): KAGVTQTPRYLIKTRGQQVTLSCSPISGHRSVSWYQQTPGQGLQFLFEYFSETQRNKGNFPGRFSGRQFSNSRSEMNVSTLELGDSALYLCASSAGQGINEQFFGPGTRLTVL.

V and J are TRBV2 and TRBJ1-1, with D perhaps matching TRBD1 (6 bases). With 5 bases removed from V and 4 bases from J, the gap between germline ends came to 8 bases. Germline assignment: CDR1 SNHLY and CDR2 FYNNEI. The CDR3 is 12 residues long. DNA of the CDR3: TGTGCCAGCAGTAAGGGGGGCACTGAAGCTTTCTTT. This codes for CASSKGGTEAFF.